This note documents a single TCR beta chain sequence. This record comes from a study of blood T cell repertoires in COVID-19. For the study at large: T cells, B-cell-depleted T cells, or PBMCs provided the cDNA or gDNA that served as material.

In terms of age and location, participants ranged from roughly 18 to 95 years and lived in about 25 US areas. Participant-reported clinical history was the basis for cohort assignment. V dropped 5 bases and J dropped 9; count of bases not matched to a gene: 6. This CDR3 comprises 15 residues. From germline, CDR1 is SGHTA and CDR2 FQGTGA. This table comes from immunoSEQ multiplex PCR, and its TCRdb copy is limited to in-frame clones, with some not included. The sample includes about 170,000 clones, around 82% seen only once; the top ten take about 3.6%. The rearrangement joins TRBV7-3 to TRBJ2-1; 14 nucleotides match TRBD2. The material sequenced was PBMCs or T cells enriched from blood (not recorded which). The receptor's source is a woman in her forties or fifties in a cohort exposed to, infected with or recovered from COVID-19 (not recorded which). The CDR3 DNA follows: TGTGCCAGCAGCCAAGGACTAGCGGGAGGAGGTGAGCAGTTCTTC. Translated: CASSQGLAGGGEQFF.